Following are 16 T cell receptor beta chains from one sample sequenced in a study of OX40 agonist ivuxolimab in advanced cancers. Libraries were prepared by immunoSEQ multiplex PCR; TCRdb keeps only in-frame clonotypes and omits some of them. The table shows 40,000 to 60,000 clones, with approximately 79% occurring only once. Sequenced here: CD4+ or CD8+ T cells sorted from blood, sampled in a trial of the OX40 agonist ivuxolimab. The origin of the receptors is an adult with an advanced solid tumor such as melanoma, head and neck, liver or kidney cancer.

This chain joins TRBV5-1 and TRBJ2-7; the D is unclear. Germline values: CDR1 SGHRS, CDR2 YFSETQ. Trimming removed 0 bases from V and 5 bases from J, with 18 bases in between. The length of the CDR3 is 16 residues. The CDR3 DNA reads TGCGCCAGCAGCTTGGCCGGCGACATCTTAGTCCACGAGCAGTACTTC. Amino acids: CASSLAGDILVHEQYF.

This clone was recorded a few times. The CDR3 DNA reads as TGTGCCAGCAGCTTAGCGGCACCCGGGGAGCTGTTTTTT. Its protein product is CASSLAAPGELFF. The chain is built from TRBV7-2 and TRBJ2-2, with D uncertain. The CDR3 runs 13 residues. CDR1 SGHTA and CDR2 FQGNSA come from the germline V gene. V lost 0 bases, J lost 6 bases, and 5 bases lay in between.

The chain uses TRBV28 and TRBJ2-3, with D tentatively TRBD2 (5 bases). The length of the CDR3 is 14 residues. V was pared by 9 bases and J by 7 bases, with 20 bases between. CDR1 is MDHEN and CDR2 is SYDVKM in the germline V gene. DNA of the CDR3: TGTGCCAGTTTTGGCGCGGGCAGAGATAATACGCAGTATTTT. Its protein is CASFGAGRDNTQYF.

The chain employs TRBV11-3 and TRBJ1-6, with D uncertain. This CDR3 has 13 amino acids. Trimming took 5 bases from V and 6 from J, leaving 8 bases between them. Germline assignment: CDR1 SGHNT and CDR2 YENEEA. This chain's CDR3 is CASSRGTNSPLHF. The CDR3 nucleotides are TGTGCCAGCAGCAGAGGCACTAATTCACCCCTCCACTTT.

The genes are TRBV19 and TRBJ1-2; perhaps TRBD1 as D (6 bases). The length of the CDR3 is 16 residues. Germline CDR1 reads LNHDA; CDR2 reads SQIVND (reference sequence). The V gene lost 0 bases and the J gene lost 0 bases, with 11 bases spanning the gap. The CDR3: CASSIDLRTANYGYTF. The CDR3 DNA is TGTGCCAGTAGTATAGATCTGCGGACAGCTAACTATGGCTACACCTTC.

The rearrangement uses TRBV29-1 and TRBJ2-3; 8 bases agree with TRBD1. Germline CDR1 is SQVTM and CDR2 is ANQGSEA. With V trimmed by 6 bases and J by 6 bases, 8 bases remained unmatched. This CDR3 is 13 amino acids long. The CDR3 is CSVGQVFGDTQYF. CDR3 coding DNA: TGCAGCGTGGGACAGGTTTTTGGGGATACGCAGTATTTT.

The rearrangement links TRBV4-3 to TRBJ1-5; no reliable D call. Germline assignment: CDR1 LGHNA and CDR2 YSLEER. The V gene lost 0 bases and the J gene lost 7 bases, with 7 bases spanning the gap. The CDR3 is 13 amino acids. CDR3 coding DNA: TGCGCCAGCAGCCAAGATAATGGGCAGCCCCAGCATTTT. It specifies CASSQDNGQPQHF.

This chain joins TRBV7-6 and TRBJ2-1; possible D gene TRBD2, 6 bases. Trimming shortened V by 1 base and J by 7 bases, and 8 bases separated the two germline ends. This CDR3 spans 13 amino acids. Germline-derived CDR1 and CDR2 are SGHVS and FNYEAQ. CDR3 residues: CASSLGDFNEQFF. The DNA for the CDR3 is TGTGCCAGCAGCTTAGGGGACTTTAATGAGCAGTTCTTC. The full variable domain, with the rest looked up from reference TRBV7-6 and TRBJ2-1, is GAGVSQSPRYKVTKRGQDVALRCDPISGHVSLYWYRQALGQGPEFLTYFNYEAQQDKSGLPNDRFSAERPEGSISTLTIQRTEQRDSAMYRCASSLGDFNEQFFGPGTRLTVL.

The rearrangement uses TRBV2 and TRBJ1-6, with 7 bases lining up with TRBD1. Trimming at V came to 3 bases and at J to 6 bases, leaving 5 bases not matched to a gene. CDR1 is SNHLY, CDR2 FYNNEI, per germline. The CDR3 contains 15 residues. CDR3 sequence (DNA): TGTGCCAGCAGTGATGTAAGACAGGGTAATTCACCCCTCCACTTT. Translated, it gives CASSDVRQGNSPLHF.

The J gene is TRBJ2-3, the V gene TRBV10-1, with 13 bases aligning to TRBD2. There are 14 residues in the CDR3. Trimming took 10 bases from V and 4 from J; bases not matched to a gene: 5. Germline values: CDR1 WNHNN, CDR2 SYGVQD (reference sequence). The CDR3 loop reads CANGLAGESDTQYF. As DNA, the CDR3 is TGCGCCAACGGACTAGCGGGAGAATCAGATACGCAGTATTTT.

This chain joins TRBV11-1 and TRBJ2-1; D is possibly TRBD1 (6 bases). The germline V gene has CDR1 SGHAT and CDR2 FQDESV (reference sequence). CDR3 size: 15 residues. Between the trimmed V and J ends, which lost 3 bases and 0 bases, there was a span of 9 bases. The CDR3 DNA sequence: TGTGCCAGCAGCTTGACAGGTACCTCCTACAATGAGCAGTTCTTC. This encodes CASSLTGTSYNEQFF.

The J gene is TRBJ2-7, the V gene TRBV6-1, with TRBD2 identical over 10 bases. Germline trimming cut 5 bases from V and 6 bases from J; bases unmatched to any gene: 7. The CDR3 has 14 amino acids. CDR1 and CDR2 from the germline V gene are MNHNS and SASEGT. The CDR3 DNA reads TGTGCCAGCAGTCCTAGCGGGGGCTCCGGCGAGCAGTACTTC. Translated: CASSPSGGSGEQYF.

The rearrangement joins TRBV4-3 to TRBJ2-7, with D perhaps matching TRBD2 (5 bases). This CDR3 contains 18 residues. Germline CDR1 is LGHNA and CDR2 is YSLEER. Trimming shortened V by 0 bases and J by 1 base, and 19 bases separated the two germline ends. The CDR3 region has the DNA TGCGCCAGCAGCCAAGATTCGGGGAGCGGATCAACTTCCTACGAGCAGTACTTC. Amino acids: CASSQDSGSGSTSYEQYF.

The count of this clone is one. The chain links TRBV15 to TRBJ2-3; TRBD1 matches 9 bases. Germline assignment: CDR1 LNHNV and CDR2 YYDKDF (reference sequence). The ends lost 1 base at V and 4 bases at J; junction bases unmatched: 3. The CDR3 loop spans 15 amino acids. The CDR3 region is CATSRGRTGADTQYF. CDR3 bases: TGTGCCACCAGCAGAGGGAGGACAGGGGCAGATACGCAGTATTTT.

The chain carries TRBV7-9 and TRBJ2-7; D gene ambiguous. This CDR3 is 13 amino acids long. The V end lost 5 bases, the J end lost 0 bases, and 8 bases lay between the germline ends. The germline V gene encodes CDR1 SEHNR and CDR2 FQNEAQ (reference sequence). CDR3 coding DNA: TGTGCCAGCAGCGCCTGGAGCTCCTACGAGCAGTACTTC. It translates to CASSAWSSYEQYF. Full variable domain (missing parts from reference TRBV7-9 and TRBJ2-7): DTGVSQNPRHKITKRGQNVTFRCDPISEHNRLYWYRQTLGQGPEFLTYFQNEAQLEKSRLLSDRFSAERPKGSFSTLEIQRTEQGDSAMYLCASSAWSSYEQYFGPGTRLTVT.

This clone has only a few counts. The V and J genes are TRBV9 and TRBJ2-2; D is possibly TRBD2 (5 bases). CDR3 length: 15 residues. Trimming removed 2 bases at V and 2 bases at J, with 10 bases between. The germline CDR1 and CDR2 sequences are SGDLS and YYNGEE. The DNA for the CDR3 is TGTGCCAGCAGCGTTGGAGCGGTCAACACCGGGGAGCTGTTTTTT. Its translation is CASSVGAVNTGELFF.